This T cell receptor beta chain was identified during a study of beta chain features in type 1 diabetes. Every single donor gave one heparinised blood draw, and these averaged around 120 mL. By way of CD45RO/CCR7/CD25/CD127/CD95/CD27, the CD4+ regulatory, stem cell-like memory, central memory and naive cells were sorted. As for this clone: Its target is not known.

The CDR3 consists of 14 residues. With 6 bases removed from V and 3 bases from J, the gap between germline ends came to 12 bases. Germline lookup yields CDR1 MNHNS and CDR2 SASEGT. The investigators reverse transcribed all of the isolated RNA, so they sequenced expressed TCRB transcripts. Mean read depth for naive, central memory and regulatory T cell samples was approximately 3.57 million reads. Clones were sequenced by immunoSEQ multiplex PCR, and TCRdb holds only the in-frame ones, with some missing. Counted here are some 240,000 clones, roughly 16% occurring once; the ten biggest clones make up approximately 0.086%. Study-level points and caveats: For Type 1 diabetes patients, all four CD4+ subsets carried TCRB CDR3s that were moderately but significantly shorter. Any role of HLA type in TCRB rearrangement remained unresolved here.

The material sequenced was naive CD4+ T cells from blood. The clonotype was recovered from a man in his thirties or forties with type 1 diabetes. The gene calls are TRBV6-1 and TRBJ2-1; TRBD2 might be the D (5 bases). CDR3 protein: CASSLEVFYNEQFF. The CDR3 DNA reads as TGTGCCAGCAGCCTGGAGGTTTTCTACAATGAGCAGTTCTTC.